This TCR beta chain came from a study of CD4 and CD8 cells across lung adenocarcinoma regions. A single record per CDR3 protein comes from TCRdb applying MiXCR to the PCR reads. This table holds around 10,000 distinct CDR3 sequences, more than 35% found once. Germline V gene sequence: CDR1 WNHNN, CDR2 SYGVQD (reference sequence). The CDR3 is made up of 13 amino acids. Trimming left V 11 bases short and J 0 bases short, with 11 bases between. The chain combines TRBV10-1 with TRBJ2-4; D may be TRBD1 or TRBD2 (5 bases each). Sample: CD8+ T cells from the margin of a lung tumor. The TCR originated in a male donor with lung adenocarcinoma. The CD4 and CD8 labels of this study may be unreliable. CDR3: CASGLGAKNIQYF. The CDR3 DNA sequence: TGCGCCTCGGGGCTGGGAGCCAAAAACATTCAGTACTTC.